This TCR beta chain was obtained from a study of cytomegalovirus exposure and HLA in healthy donors. These donors, healthy bone marrow donors, were studied. Concerning this clone: Its antigen is currently unknown. Other DNA sequences in this specimen translate into the identical CDR3.

Researchers ran the PCR with 60 Vbeta and 13 Jbeta primers. Some clones are missing from TCRdb's copy, which holds only in-frame ones; the method was immunoSEQ multiplex PCR. The table lists about 120,000 clones, about 72% of them singletons. Study results and caveats: It was likely that a cluster of highly shared sequence variants was a sequencing artifact. Apparent HLA restriction characterized most CMV-associated TCR beta chains in a later analysis. There were some V segments, including TRBV6-2 and TRBV6-3, excluded as indistinguishable.

The CDR3 is made up of 16 amino acids. Per the germline V gene, CDR1 is SGHRS and CDR2 is YFSETQ. J was trimmed by 6 bases and V by 1 base; bases with no gene match: 5. The sequence was collected from a female donor in good health and CMV-seronegative. Sequencing was performed on PBMCs. This chain connects TRBV5-1 to TRBJ2-1; 12 bases are shared with TRBD2. The CDR3 region is CASSLTLAGGPNEQFF. The CDR3 region has the DNA TGCGCCAGCAGCTTGACTCTAGCGGGAGGGCCCAATGAGCAGTTCTTC. Full variable domain (remainder filled in from reference TRBV5-1 and TRBJ2-1): KAGVTQTPRYLIKTRGQQVTLSCSPISGHRSVSWYQQTPGQGLQFLFEYFSETQRNKGNFPGRFSGRQFSNSRSEMNVSTLELGDSALYLCASSLTLAGGPNEQFFGPGTRLTVL.